This record looks at one T cell receptor (beta chain) sequence and its context. The antigen remains undetermined. The sample belongs to a study of T cell responses to AZD1222 COVID-19 vaccine. Pooling of second doses given at about 4 or about 12 weeks was done. The trim removed 0 bases at V and 4 bases at J, leaving 7 bases unmatched. The CDR3 spans 15 residues. Germline lookup yields CDR1 SGHRS and CDR2 YFSETQ. Method: immunoSEQ multiplex PCR; TCRdb's copy keeps in-frame clones and lacks some. The sample has 85,000 to 120,000 clones, about 90% seen once. General study points: The study reported that nearly half of spike-specific TCRs target unmutated variant regions.

The receptor comes from an adult who received the AZD1222 COVID-19 vaccine. The chain couples TRBV5-1 to TRBJ2-7; TRBD1 matches at 7 bases. The specimen comprised peripheral blood, sampled 28 days after the second AZD1222 dose. The CDR3 DNA sequence: TGCGCCAGCAGCTTGGTCCTGGACAGGAGATACGAGCAGTACTTC. It yields the protein CASSLVLDRRYEQYF. Using reference TRBV5-1 and TRBJ2-7 for the parts outside the CDR3, the full variable domain is KAGVTQTPRYLIKTRGQQVTLSCSPISGHRSVSWYQQTPGQGLQFLFEYFSETQRNKGNFPGRFSGRQFSNSRSEMNVSTLELGDSALYLCASSLVLDRRYEQYFGPGTRLTVT.